A single sample gave rise to the 23 T cell receptor beta chains below, sequenced in a study of T cells in Graves' hyperthyroidism and ophthalmopathy. Researchers amplified the TCR beta CDR3 regions from RNA transcripts. Researchers ran a first-round RT-PCR on the TCR CDR3 using the HTBI primer set. TCRdb re-called the multiplex PCR reads with MiXCR, one entry per CDR3 protein. This table holds more than 75,000 distinct CDR3 sequences, roughly 56% found once. The sequenced sample was blood. The receptors come from a woman between 35 and 50 years old with Graves' hyperthyroidism.

This clonotype was detected many times. This chain connects TRBV7-2 to TRBJ2-5; 7 positions match TRBD1. The J segment lost 5 bases and the V segment lost 5 bases, leaving 11 bases of the junction unmatched. The CDR3 contains 15 residues. Germline V CDR1 and CDR2: SGHTA, FQGNSA. The CDR3: CASSPWVGGGETQYF. CDR3 bases: TGTGCCAGCAGCCCCTGGGTAGGGGGCGGGGAGACCCAGTACTTC.

On this clonotype: One end of the junction fails to match germline, which may point to a read error. The V and J genes are TRBV27 and TRBJ2-2; 8 bases agree with TRBD1. The CDR3 is 16 amino acids. Germline values: CDR1 MNHEY, CDR2 SMNVEV (reference sequence). CDR3 residues: CASSYGTGLRTGVLFF. CDR3 sequence (DNA): TGTGCCAGCAGTTATGGGACAGGACTGCGTACCGGGGTGCTGTTTTTT.

This clonotype was recorded at least ten times. V is TRBV12-3 or TRBV12-4 and J is TRBJ2-2; unclear D gene. V was trimmed by 4 bases and J by 6 bases, leaving 15 bases between them. The CDR3 covers 15 residues. CDR3 nucleotides: TGTGCCAGCAGTTCTGGGCCCGAGGCGGCCGGGGAGCTGTTTTTT. Its translation is CASSSGPEAAGELFF.

The chain recombines TRBV29-1 with TRBJ2-5; 10 positions agree with TRBD1. V trimming: 4 bases; J trimming: 3 bases; junction bases outside the gene matches: 5. This CDR3 has 14 residues. Germline V gives CDR1 SQVTM, CDR2 ANQGSEA. CDR3 nucleotide sequence: TGCAGCGTTGGGGGGGGGACAGGGGAAGAGACCCAGTACTTC. This translates into CSVGGGTGEETQYF. The variable domain in full, with the rest retrieved from reference TRBV29-1 and TRBJ2-5, is SAVISQKPSRDICQRGTSLTIQCQVDSQVTMMFWYRQQPGQSLTLIATANQGSEATYESGFVIDKFPISRPNLTFSTLTVSNMSPEDSSIYLCSVGGGTGEETQYFGPGTRLLVL.

This clonotype was seen a single time. This may arise from a read error, as a much more abundant clone is one base away. CDR3 nucleotide sequence: TGTGCCAGCAGCCCAAGTCGGGGGGGGAAACGCAATCAGCCCCAGCATTTT. Protein: CASSPSRGGKRNQPQHF. The chain recombines TRBV7-9 with TRBJ1-5, with D possibly TRBD1 on 5 matching bases. V shed 5 bases and J shed 2 bases, with 19 bases lying between them. This CDR3 has 17 amino acids. Germline assignment: CDR1 SEHNR and CDR2 FQNEAQ (reference sequence). Supplemented by reference TRBV7-9 and TRBJ1-5, the full variable domain reads DTGVSQNPRHKITKRGQNVTFRCDPISEHNRLYWYRQTLGQGPEFLTYFQNEAQLEKSRLLSDRFSAERPKGSFSTLEIQRTEQGDSAMYLCASSPSRGGKRNQPQHFGDGTRLSIL.

The V and J genes are TRBV7-9 and TRBJ1-6; D may be TRBD1 (5 bases). Germline V CDR1 and CDR2: SEHNR, FQNEAQ (reference sequence). Trimming removed 5 bases from V and 6 bases from J, with 14 bases in between. This CDR3 has 15 amino acids. The CDR3 loop reads CASSVGAGGNSPLHF. The CDR3, as DNA: TGTGCCAGCAGCGTTGGGGCAGGAGGTAATTCACCCCTCCACTTT.

Of note for this clonotype: The CDR3 does not end in the conserved phenylalanine or tryptophan, so this is likely a read error. It is unclear where the CDR3 begins or ends on the DNA, so no DNA is shown, and the CDR3 is as TCRdb lists it. The chain employs TRBV6-1 and TRBJ1-6; the D call TRBD1 from the table was never checked on the DNA. Germline V gene lookup returns CDR1 MNHNS and CDR2 SASEGT. Including both end residues, the CDR3 is 8 amino acids long. The CDR3 reads CASGADHY.

The chain has TRBV20-1 and TRBJ2-6, with 9 nucleotides matching TRBD2. With V trimmed by 2 bases and J by 4 bases, 12 bases remained unmatched. The CDR3 has 18 amino acids. CDR1 DFQATT and CDR2 SNEGSKA come from the germline V gene (reference sequence). As DNA, the CDR3 is TGCAGTGCTAGACCCCCCGGACTAGCGTACACCGGGGCCAACGTCCTGACTTTC. It translates to CSARPPGLAYTGANVLTF.

This clonotype showed up just a few times. The rearrangement uses TRBV7-2 and TRBJ1-1; D is unclear. V was trimmed by 5 bases and J by 4 bases, leaving 14 bases between them. The CDR3 has 14 residues. From germline, CDR1 is SGHTA and CDR2 FQGNSA. In DNA form, the CDR3 reads TGTGCCAGCAGCCAAAATACCAATCCCACTGAAGCTTTCTTT. This encodes CASSQNTNPTEAFF.

V usage is TRBV15 and J usage is TRBJ2-7; 7 nucleotides agree with TRBD1. J was trimmed by 6 bases and V by 3 bases; bases with no gene match: 5. The germline V gene has CDR1 LNHNV and CDR2 YYDKDF (reference sequence). The CDR3 is made up of 13 amino acids. CDR3 loop: CATSRVPGGEQYF. For the CDR3, the DNA is TGTGCCACCAGCAGGGTTCCAGGGGGCGAGCAGTACTTC.

This clonotype came up a few times. J is TRBJ1-1 and V is TRBV29-1; D not resolved. Trimming cost V 8 bases and J 1 base, with 17 bases left between them. Germline lookup yields CDR1 SQVTM and CDR2 ANQGSEA. The CDR3 is made up of 14 amino acids. The CDR3 region has the DNA TGCAGCTTAGTATGGGCGCACGGGAACACTGAAGCTTTCTTT. Translation gives CSLVWAHGNTEAFF.

There are many counts of this clonotype. The V call is TRBV29-1, the J call TRBJ2-7; 9 nucleotides line up with TRBD1. Germline V CDR1 and CDR2: SQVTM, ANQGSEA. This CDR3 is 12 amino acids long. J lost 5 bases, V lost 7 bases, and 6 bases had no gene match. Here the CDR3 reads CSARTGANEQYF. In DNA, the CDR3 is TGCAGCGCTCGGACAGGGGCAAACGAGCAGTACTTC.

This clonotype was recorded at least ten times. The chain links TRBV7-2 to TRBJ1-6; D is undetermined. The CDR3 runs 14 residues. Germline V gene lookup returns CDR1 SGHTA and CDR2 FQGNSA. Trimming removed 8 bases from V and 7 bases from J, with 15 bases in between. The CDR3 is CASRREGWNSPLHF. As DNA, the CDR3 is TGTGCCAGCCGGAGGGAAGGGTGGAATTCACCCCTCCACTTT.

This clonotype has just a few counts. This may arise from a read error, as a much more abundant clone is one base away. The DNA of the CDR3 is TGTGCCGGCAGCGTCCGGGAAGATACGCAGTATTTT. Translated, it gives CAGSVREDTQYF. The chain couples TRBV7-8 to TRBJ2-3, with TRBD2 as a possible D gene (5 bases). The CDR3 runs 12 residues. The germline V gene has CDR1 SGHVS and CDR2 FQNEAQ.

With respect to this clonotype: A read error may account for a junction end that differs from germline. The chain is built from TRBV10-3 and TRBJ2-7, with 14 bases identical to TRBD2. Germline-derived CDR1 and CDR2 are ENHRY and SYGVKD. There are 14 residues in the CDR3. The CDR3 nucleotides read TGTGCCAGCAGTCCTGGGACTAGCGGGAGCGAGCAGTACTTC. Residues: CASSPGTSGSEQYF.

This clonotype was seen just once. The V and J genes are TRBV30 and TRBJ1-6; D is perhaps TRBD1 (6 bases). The V end lost 2 bases, the J end lost 8 bases, and 16 bases lay between the germline ends. The CDR3 is 15 residues long. Germline-derived CDR1 and CDR2 are GTSNPN and SVGIG (reference sequence). The CDR3 DNA reads TGTGCCTGGAGTAAGGGGCAGGGGATTGATTCACCCCTCCACTTT. Its translation: CAWSKGQGIDSPLHF.

Only one count was recorded for this clonotype. The chain is built from TRBV29-1 and TRBJ2-5; 9 bases map to TRBD1. This CDR3 spans 13 amino acids. Trimming at V came to 4 bases and at J to 5 bases, leaving 5 bases not matched to a gene. Germline CDR1 SQVTM, CDR2 ANQGSEA. CDR3 loop: CSVGQGGGETQYF. The CDR3 nucleotides are TGCAGCGTTGGACAGGGGGGTGGGGAGACCCAGTACTTC.

This clonotype occurred many times. V and J are TRBV5-4 and TRBJ1-2; D ambiguous. Germline CDR1 is SGHNT and CDR2 is YYREEE (reference sequence). This CDR3 has 12 residues. Between the trimmed V and J ends, which lost 0 bases and 4 bases, there was a span of 4 bases. In nucleotides, the CDR3 is TGTGCCAGCAGCTTGGACGGCTATGGCTACACCTTC. Its protein product is CASSLDGYGYTF.

This clonotype appeared once. This may come from a read error, since a much larger clone is one base off. The chain is built from TRBV20-1 and TRBJ1-2; D unclear. The CDR3 is 16 residues long. Trimming removed 0 bases at V and 0 bases at J, with 14 bases between. CDR1 and CDR2 from the germline V gene are DFQATT and SNEGSKA (reference sequence). CDR3 DNA sequence: TGCAGTGCTAGAGATCATCAGGCCGGTTCTAACTATGGCTACACCTTC. Protein: CSARDHQAGSNYGYTF.

Many counts were recorded for this clonotype. J is TRBJ2-5 and V is TRBV20-1; D is perhaps TRBD2 (6 bases). The CDR3 extends over 13 amino acids. V was cut by 4 bases and J by 0 bases, with 9 bases left in between. Germline-derived CDR1 and CDR2 are DFQATT and SNEGSKA (reference sequence). CDR3 bases: TGCAGTGCTATGGGACTCAACCAAGAGACCCAGTACTTC. Protein sequence: CSAMGLNQETQYF.

This clonotype occurred a few times. The gene calls are TRBV20-1 and TRBJ2-7, with 11 positions matching TRBD2. Germline V CDR1 and CDR2: DFQATT, SNEGSKA (reference sequence). The junction had 11 bases not matched to a gene; V was cut back by 0 bases and J by 4 bases. The CDR3 totals 17 residues. CDR3 protein: CSARDYLRGLAGYEQYF. The CDR3 nucleotides are TGCAGTGCTAGAGATTATTTGAGAGGACTAGCGGGTTACGAGCAGTACTTC.

This clonotype showed up many times. The CDR3 protein is CASSYSASGSHEQYF. The CDR3 nucleotides are TGTGCCAGCAGTTACTCAGCTAGCGGGAGTCACGAGCAGTACTTC. The V gene is TRBV6-1, the J gene TRBJ2-7; 10 bases match TRBD2. Looked up from germline, CDR1 is MNHNS and CDR2 is SASEGT. The CDR3 consists of 15 residues. Trimming at V came to 5 bases and at J to 5 bases, leaving 9 bases not matched to a gene.

The chain has TRBV2 and TRBJ2-2; tentatively, D is TRBD1 or TRBD2 (5 bases each). CDR1 and CDR2 from the germline V gene are SNHLY and FYNNEI. Trimming stripped 4 bases from V and 7 bases from J, with 16 bases between. There are 15 residues in the CDR3. The CDR3 DNA reads TGTGCCAGCAGTGTAGCAGAGGGGCGCTTCGGGGAGCTGTTTTTT. It codes for CASSVAEGRFGELFF.